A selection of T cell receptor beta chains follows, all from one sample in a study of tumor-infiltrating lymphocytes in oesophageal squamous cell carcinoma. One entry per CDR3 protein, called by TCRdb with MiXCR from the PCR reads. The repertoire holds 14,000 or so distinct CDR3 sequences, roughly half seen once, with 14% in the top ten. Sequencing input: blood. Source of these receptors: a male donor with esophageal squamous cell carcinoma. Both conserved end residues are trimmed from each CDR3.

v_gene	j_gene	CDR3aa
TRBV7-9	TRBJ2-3	ASSLVQTSWSTDTQY
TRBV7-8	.	ASSLPKETQY
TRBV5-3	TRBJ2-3	ASSGTSSDTQY
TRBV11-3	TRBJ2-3	ASSLWSLEHFFFQRTDTQY
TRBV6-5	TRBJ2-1	ASRPGAYNEQF
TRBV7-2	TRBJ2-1	ASSIGLHNNEQF
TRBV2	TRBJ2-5	ASSGYGGGQETQY
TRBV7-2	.	ASSLAAGANEQF
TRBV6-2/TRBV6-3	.	ASSEVAGSNYEQY
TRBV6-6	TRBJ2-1	ASSYALRADGRARYEQF
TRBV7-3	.	ASSSGNTGELF
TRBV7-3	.	ASSPTSGDYNEQF
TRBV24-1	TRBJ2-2	ATSDLEQGDTGELF
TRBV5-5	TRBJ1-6	ASSSVGGYYEQY
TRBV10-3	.	AILGGESSYNEQF
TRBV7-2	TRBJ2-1	ASSQQLVLLEQF
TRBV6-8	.	ASSVRLVNEQF
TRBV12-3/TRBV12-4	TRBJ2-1	ASRLAGQAFREQF
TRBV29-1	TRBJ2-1	SVEMIIGVSEQF
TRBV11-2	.	ASSLESGHFTDTQY
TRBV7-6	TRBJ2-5	ASSFPGQGRETQY
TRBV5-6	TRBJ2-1	ASSSVLAGEGEQF
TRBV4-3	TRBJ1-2	ASSQPPGGYT
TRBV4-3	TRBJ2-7	ASSPGTGSSYEQY
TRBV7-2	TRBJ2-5	ASSLAPPGMYNEQY
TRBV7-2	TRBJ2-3	ASSGQAGGADTQY
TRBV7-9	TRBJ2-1	ASSLIGGRTHNEQF
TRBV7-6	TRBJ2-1	ASSSWSSLGNEQF
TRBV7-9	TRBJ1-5	ASTSQGISNQPQH
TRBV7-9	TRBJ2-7	ASSLPGLAGGVSYEQY
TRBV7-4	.	ASSSGLAGAWGNEQF
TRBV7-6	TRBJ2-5	ASSLDPTDTQY